This entry describes one T cell receptor (beta chain). Its target is unknown. This CDR3 is built from 13 residues. V was shortened by 5 bases and J by 6 bases, with 14 bases between the two germline ends. Looked up from germline, CDR1 is SSHAT and CDR2 is FNYEAQ (reference sequence). The sample originates from a study of T cell repertoires in cytomegalovirus infection. TCRdb processed the reads anew with MiXCR; each CDR3 protein has one entry. The sample shows 680,000 or so distinct CDR3 sequences, around 35% of them seen only once. The sequences come from cultured PBMCs, collected from culture after CMV antigen stimulation. This chain joins TRBV7-7 and TRBJ2-7; perhaps TRBD1 as D (6 bases). The origin of this receptor is a human donor in good health (CMV status not recorded). Some clones in this sample may be carry-over from other donors' samples. Here the CDR3 reads CASSQDRQAEQYF. DNA of the CDR3: TGTGCCAGCAGCCAAGACAGGCAGGCCGAGCAGTACTTC.